These 26 T cell receptor beta chains share one sample of origin, sequenced in a study of beta chain features in type 1 diabetes. cDNA synthesis used the whole RNA isolate, giving expressed TCRB sequences. Profiled with immunoSEQ multiplex PCR; TCRdb holds only in-frame clones, not every one. The repertoire holds some 150,000 clones, with roughly a tenth as singletons. Sequencing input: naive CD4+ T cells from blood. Source of these receptors: a man between 18 and 35 years old in good health.

The CDR3, as DNA: TGTGCCAGCAGCTTAGCGGGGCGGGGGGCGAACACTGAAGCTTTCTTT. Translation gives CASSLAGRGANTEAFF. The chain carries TRBV7-2 and TRBJ1-1; maybe TRBD1 (6 bases). Per germline, CDR1 SGHTA and CDR2 FQGNSA. The CDR3 sequence is 16 residues long. V was cut by 0 bases and J by 1 base, with 12 bases left in between.

This chain uses TRBV4-2 with TRBJ2-1; perhaps TRBD1 as D (5 bases). Germline assignment: CDR1 LGHNA and CDR2 YNFKEQ. The CDR3 is 16 residues long. V lost 0 bases and J lost 1, with 10 bases in between. Written as DNA, the CDR3 is TGTGCCAGCAGCCAAGAGGGTCGACAGTCCTACAATGAGCAGTTCTTC. This encodes CASSQEGRQSYNEQFF.

This sequence joins TRBV7-2 and TRBJ2-3, with 10 bases fitting TRBD1. The V segment lost 1 base and the J segment 4 bases; nucleotides outside the gene matches: 14. The V gene's germline CDR1 is SGHTA and CDR2 FQGNSA. The CDR3 spans 19 residues. Here the CDR3 reads CASSLVHWGQGISADTQYF. CDR3 in DNA: TGTGCCAGCAGCTTAGTACACTGGGGACAGGGGATTAGTGCAGATACGCAGTATTTT.

This clone was recorded at least ten times. The chain joins TRBV7-2 to TRBJ2-3; 8 bases are a match to TRBD2. The CDR3 runs 15 residues. Germline loops: CDR1 SGHTA, CDR2 FQGNSA. With V trimmed by 5 bases and J by 2 bases, 6 bases remained unmatched. The CDR3 bases are TGTGCCAGCAGCAGATCTAGCGGGCACACAGATACGCAGTATTTT. The encoded protein is CASSRSSGHTDTQYF.

This clone appeared a few times. V and J are TRBV2 and TRBJ1-4, with TRBD1 matching over 8 bases. V lost 7 bases, J lost 8 bases, and 6 bases stayed unmatched. Per germline, CDR1 SNHLY and CDR2 FYNNEI. The CDR3 length is 13 residues. The CDR3 nucleotides are TGTGCCAGCATAGACAGGGGTGGGGAAAAACTGTTTTTT. It yields the protein CASIDRGGEKLFF.

This clone was counted between two and nine times. V usage is TRBV25-1 and J usage is TRBJ2-7; D perhaps matches TRBD2 (6 bases). The CDR3 covers 15 residues. The germline V gene encodes CDR1 MGHDK and CDR2 SYGVNS. The V end lost 6 bases, the J end lost 0 bases, and 15 bases lay between the germline ends. CDR3: CASSPRRAGSYEQYF. The CDR3 DNA is TGTGCCAGCAGCCCAAGGAGGGCTGGCTCCTACGAGCAGTACTTC.

This chain joins TRBV4-2 and TRBJ1-4; tentatively, D is TRBD1 (6 bases). This CDR3 has 15 residues. Germline V gene lookup returns CDR1 LGHNA and CDR2 YNFKEQ. Trimming pared 1 base from V and 3 bases from J, leaving 9 bases between. CDR3 bases: TGTGCCAGCAGCCAAGTTGCAGGGGCTAATGAAAAACTGTTTTTT. Its translation is CASSQVAGANEKLFF.

J is TRBJ2-7 and V is TRBV5-1; 11 positions agree with TRBD1. Trimming at V came to 4 bases and at J to 0 bases, leaving 3 bases not matched to a gene. The CDR3 loop spans 15 amino acids. Germline V CDR1 and CDR2: SGHRS, YFSETQ. DNA for the CDR3: TGCGCCAGCAGCCTCGGGACAGGGGGCTCCTACGAGCAGTACTTC. Translated, it gives CASSLGTGGSYEQYF.

This clone occurred a few times. The chain carries TRBV19 and TRBJ2-1; 10 bases align to TRBD2. The CDR3 covers 14 residues. The J segment lost 4 bases and the V segment lost 8 bases, leaving 5 bases of the junction unmatched. Germline CDR1 and CDR2: LNHDA and SQIVND (reference sequence). CDR3 coding DNA: TGTGCCAGTGCTCTTAGCGGGGGGTACAATGAGCAGTTCTTC. Amino acids: CASALSGGYNEQFF.

The chain links TRBV6-5 to TRBJ1-3, with 9 bases lining up with TRBD1. After removal of 6 bases from V and 3 bases from J, the junction contained 6 bases not matched to a gene. The CDR3 sequence is 15 residues long. From germline, CDR1 is MNHEY and CDR2 SVGAGI. CDR3 sequence reads: CASSQDRGSGNTIYF. DNA for the CDR3: TGTGCCAGCAGCCAAGACAGGGGGAGTGGAAACACCATATATTTT.

This clone was counted many times. The chain joins TRBV7-9 to TRBJ2-3, with 8 bases that match TRBD1. The V gene's germline CDR1 is SEHNR and CDR2 FQNEAQ (reference sequence). CDR3 length: 15 amino acids. The trim removed 5 bases at V and 1 base at J, leaving 5 bases unmatched. DNA for the CDR3: TGTGCCAGCAGCCCCGGACAGGGACGCACAGATACGCAGTATTTT. Translation: CASSPGQGRTDTQYF.

The V call is TRBV19, the J call TRBJ1-6; D is unresolved. Per the germline V gene, CDR1 is LNHDA and CDR2 is SQIVND (reference sequence). This CDR3 region has 12 residues. Trimming cost V 3 bases and J 7 bases, with 4 bases left between them. For the CDR3, the DNA is TGTGCCAGTAGTATCGAGAATTCACCCCTCCACTTT. It yields the protein CASSIENSPLHF. Combining the CDR3 with reference TRBV19 and TRBJ1-6 gives the whole variable domain DGGITQSPKYLFRKEGQNVTLSCEQNLNHDAMYWYRQDPGQGLRLIYYSQIVNDFQKGDIAEGYSVSREKKESFPLTVTSAQKNPTAFYLCASSIENSPLHFGNGTRLTVT.

This clone has only a few counts. V usage is TRBV7-2 and J usage is TRBJ2-2; weak D call: TRBD1 (6 bases). V lost 1 base to trimming and J lost 0 bases, with 12 bases between them. The CDR3 sequence is 17 residues long. Germline CDR1 SGHTA, CDR2 FQGNSA. The CDR3 coding sequence is TGTGCCAGCAGCTTAGATACAGGGCTCCCGAACACCGGGGAGCTGTTTTTT. This sequence encodes CASSLDTGLPNTGELFF.

This clone occurred a few times. The gene calls are TRBV21-1 and TRBJ2-2; the table's D call, TRBD2, has no DNA check behind it. TRBV21-1 is a pseudogene locus. The CDR3 length is 14 residues. CDR3 sequence reads: CATPDRGGSGELFF. The CDR3 DNA is TGTGCCACCCCGGACCGGGGAGGGAGCGGGGAGCTGTTTTTT.

This clone was counted only a few times. This chain joins TRBV29-1 and TRBJ1-4, with 9 positions matching TRBD1. CDR3 length: 16 residues. The trim removed 3 bases at V and 4 bases at J, leaving 9 bases unmatched. CDR1 SQVTM and CDR2 ANQGSEA come from the germline V gene. The CDR3: CSVDWDREGFNEKLFF. CDR3 bases: TGCAGCGTTGACTGGGACAGGGAGGGATTTAATGAAAAACTGTTTTTT.

The chain carries TRBV5-1 and TRBJ2-1, with TRBD2 identical over 12 bases. V dropped 2 bases and J dropped 6; count of bases not matched to a gene: 3. The CDR3 is made up of 15 amino acids. Germline CDR1 reads SGHRS; CDR2 reads YFSETQ. The CDR3: CASSFLAGGLNEQFF. Written as DNA, the CDR3 is TGCGCCAGCAGCTTCCTAGCGGGGGGGCTCAATGAGCAGTTCTTC.

V usage is TRBV5-8 and J usage is TRBJ2-7, with 11 bases that match TRBD2. Germline CDR1 SGHTS, CDR2 YDEGEE. The CDR3 length is 14 residues. Trimming at V came to 3 bases and at J to 3 bases, leaving 2 bases not matched to a gene. The CDR3 is CASSWGTSGYEQYF. CDR3 coding DNA: TGTGCCAGCAGCTGGGGGACTAGCGGCTACGAGCAGTACTTC.

This clone was seen only a few times. The chain has TRBV5-1 and TRBJ1-1, with D unresolved. Germline CDR1 SGHRS, CDR2 YFSETQ. The CDR3 loop spans 14 amino acids. V lost 2 bases, J lost 0 bases, and 8 bases lay in between. CDR3 protein: CASSFTGLNTEAFF. The DNA of the CDR3 is TGCGCCAGCAGCTTCACGGGGTTGAACACTGAAGCTTTCTTT.

DNA for the CDR3: TGTGCCAGCAGCAAAGAGGGGGAGAGGACCTACAATGAGCAGTTCTTC. Translating it yields CASSKEGERTYNEQFF. This chain joins TRBV21-1 and TRBJ2-1; whether TRBD1, the table's D call, matches the DNA was not checked. TRBV21-1 is termed a pseudogene. The CDR3 consists of 16 residues.

This clone was found a few times. The chain carries TRBV5-1 and TRBJ2-7; TRBD2 is a possible D gene (5 bases). The germline CDR1 and CDR2 sequences are SGHRS and YFSETQ. V lost 4 bases and J lost 0, with 11 bases in between. CDR3 length: 14 amino acids. The CDR3 loop reads CASSPLGSSYEQYF. The CDR3 nucleotides are TGCGCCAGCAGCCCACTGGGGAGCTCCTACGAGCAGTACTTC.

Only a few counts were recorded for this clone. DNA of the CDR3: TGTGCCAGCAGCGGAGGGGGTTCTAACTATGGCTACACCTTC. Its protein product is CASSGGGSNYGYTF. The V and J genes are TRBV9 and TRBJ1-2, with a tentative D call TRBD1 (6 bases). CDR1 SGDLS and CDR2 YYNGEE come from the germline V gene. The CDR3 spans 14 residues. V was clipped by 3 bases and J by 0 bases, with 9 bases between them.

This clone was seen a few times. The chain employs TRBV5-6 and TRBJ2-7; unclear D gene. The CDR3 contains 12 residues. Trimming pared 1 base from V and 4 bases from J, leaving 6 bases between. Germline values: CDR1 SGHDT, CDR2 YYEEEE. The CDR3 sequence is CASSLREYEQYF. In DNA form, the CDR3 reads TGTGCCAGCAGCTTGCGAGAATACGAGCAGTACTTC.

The genes are TRBV19 and TRBJ2-3; tentatively, D is TRBD2 (6 bases). With 6 bases removed from V and 0 bases from J, the gap between germline ends came to 7 bases. The germline V gene encodes CDR1 LNHDA and CDR2 SQIVND (reference sequence). The CDR3 consists of 13 residues. The CDR3, as DNA: TGTGCCAGTAGGGCGGGAAGCACAGATACGCAGTATTTT. It is translated as CASRAGSTDTQYF.

This clone was detected a few times. The chain links TRBV12-2 to TRBJ2-3; the table names TRBD2, a call not compared with the DNA. TRBV12-2 is termed a pseudogene. The CDR3 has 19 residues. Written as DNA, the CDR3 is TGTGCAAGTCGCACCTTGAGCAAACTAGCGGGGCATCGCACAGATACGCAGTATTTT. It specifies CASRTLSKLAGHRTDTQYF.

This clone has just a few counts. The rearrangement uses TRBV7-6 and TRBJ2-7; 7 nucleotides line up with TRBD1. The CDR3 contains 14 residues. CDR1 is SGHVS, CDR2 FNYEAQ, per germline. J was trimmed by 6 bases and V by 1 base; bases with no gene match: 6. The CDR3 reads CASSLGQGKSEQYF. CDR3 coding DNA: TGTGCCAGCAGCTTAGGACAGGGCAAAAGCGAGCAGTACTTC.

The chain recombines TRBV18 with TRBJ1-2; TRBD1 might be the D (6 bases). This CDR3 is 15 amino acids long. The V end was cut by 3 bases, the J end by 7 bases, with 18 bases between. Germline values: CDR1 KGHSH, CDR2 LQKENI. CDR3 loop: CASSPDGAGALGYTF. The DNA of the CDR3 is TGTGCCAGCTCACCCGACGGGGCGGGGGCGCTTGGCTACACCTTC.